What follows are 16 T cell receptor beta chains derived from one specimen sequenced in a study of liver allograft versus peripheral blood T cells. The overall study: Comparisons were made between T cell receptor repertoires found in transplanted livers and those circulating in recipients' peripheral blood.

TCRdb re-analysed the reads in MiXCR, keeping a single row per CDR3 protein. This table holds fewer than 2,000 distinct CDR3 sequences, approximately 16% found once. All receptors come from a human patient who had a liver transplant. The graft donor may have contributed some T cells.

This chain connects TRBV20-1 to TRBJ2-7; 9 bases match TRBD1. V trimming: 5 bases; J trimming: 7 bases; junction bases outside the gene matches: 18. CDR1 DFQATT and CDR2 SNEGSKA come from the germline V gene (reference sequence). This CDR3 has 16 residues. The CDR3 DNA is TGCAGTGCTGTAGGTTACCGGGACAGGGAAATTGGGGAGCAGTACTTC. Amino acid sequence: CSAVGYRDREIGEQYF.

With respect to this clonotype: Its ends do not fully match the called genes, so a read error is possible. The chain employs TRBV30 and TRBJ2-3, with 8 bases fitting TRBD1. Germline V gene data show CDR1 as GTSNPN and CDR2 as SVGIG (reference sequence). The CDR3 runs 15 residues. The CDR3 loop is CDWIEDRVGPDTQYF. The CDR3 nucleotides are TGTGACTGGATCGAGGACAGGGTTGGTCCAGATACGCAGTATTTT. The whole variable domain, filled in from reference TRBV30 and TRBJ2-3, reads SQTIHQWPATLVQPVGSPLSLECTVEGTSNPNLYWYRQAAGRGLQLLFYSVGIGQISSEVPQNLSASRPQDRQFILSSKKLLLSDSGFYLCDWIEDRVGPDTQYFGPGTRLTVL.

Of note for this clonotype: With only one base between it and a far larger clone, this is likely a read error. The rearrangement links TRBV10-3 to TRBJ1-2; 9 nucleotides match TRBD1. Losses at the gene ends were 5 bases for V and 8 bases for J; bases not matched to a gene: 9. The germline gives CDR1 ENHRY, CDR2 SYGVKD. There are 14 residues in the CDR3. CDR3 loop: CAISTNRGRVGYTF. CDR3 DNA: TGTGCCATCAGTACCAACAGGGGGCGCGTGGGCTACACCTTC.

This clonotype is medium-sized (0.01 to 0.1%) within its sample. The chain uses TRBV12-3 or TRBV12-4 and TRBJ1-6, with 7 bases that match TRBD1. The CDR3 is made up of 12 amino acids. The V and J ends lost 6 bases and 14 bases, in that order; junction bases with no gene match: 7. The CDR3 DNA reads TGTGCCAGCAGCTCCGACAGGGTGACCCTCCACTTT. Translation: CASSSDRVTLHF.

As regards this clonotype: Given a far larger clone just one base away, this is likely a sequencing read error. The chain carries TRBV6-2 or TRBV6-3 and TRBJ2-7; 13 nucleotides match TRBD2. The CDR3 length is 16 residues. The V segment lost 6 bases and the J segment 7 bases; nucleotides outside the gene matches: 12. Germline lookup yields CDR1 MNHEY and CDR2 SVGEGT. The DNA for the CDR3 is TGTGCCAGCAGCCGGAGGGGACTAGCGGGGAACAATGAGCAGTACTTC. Translated, it gives CASSRRGLAGNNEQYF.

The V call is TRBV20-1, the J call TRBJ1-1; D uncertain. This CDR3 region has 9 residues. Trimming left V 8 bases short and J 8 bases short, with 9 bases between. From germline, CDR1 is DFQATT and CDR2 SNEGSKA (reference sequence). CDR3 in DNA: TGCAGTTCCAGCCCAGAAGCTTTCTTT. It is translated as CSSSPEAFF.

The V call is TRBV5-5, the J call TRBJ1-1; D is ambiguous. This CDR3 region has 12 residues. Deletions cut 0 bases from V and 10 bases from J, with 10 bases between. CDR1 and CDR2 from the germline V gene are SGHKS and YYEKEE (reference sequence). The chain's CDR3 is CASSLESYRAFF. The CDR3 coding sequence is TGTGCCAGCAGCTTGGAGAGTTATCGAGCTTTCTTT.

This clonotype is categorized as medium-sized. The chain recombines TRBV9 with TRBJ2-6; D assignment may be TRBD1 or TRBD2 (6 bases each). Germline values: CDR1 SGDLS, CDR2 YYNGEE. V gave up 0 bases and J gave up 3 bases, with 10 bases separating them. This CDR3 has 16 residues. CDR3 in DNA: TGTGCCAGCAGCGTAGTAGAGGGGGGTGGGGCCAACGTCCTGACTTTC. This codes for CASSVVEGGGANVLTF. Filled out from reference TRBV9 and TRBJ2-6, the complete variable domain reads DSGVTQTPKHLITATGQRVTLRCSPRSGDLSVYWYQQSLDQGLQFLIQYYNGEERAKGNILERFSAQQFPDLHSELNLSSLELGDSALYFCASSVVEGGGANVLTFGAGSRLTVL.

This clonotype rates as large (0.1 to 1%). The chain is built from TRBV28 and TRBJ1-2, with D possibly being TRBD1 (5 bases). V was clipped by 0 bases and J by 4 bases, with 21 bases between them. Germline V gene lookup returns CDR1 MDHEN and CDR2 SYDVKM. The CDR3 covers 18 residues. The CDR3 reads CASSLWGGGVRGSYGYTF. DNA of the CDR3: TGTGCCAGCAGTTTATGGGGAGGTGGAGTCCGGGGGTCCTATGGCTACACCTTC.

This clonotype counts as medium-sized. CDR3 sequence: CASSQDFGQPNTEAFF. The CDR3 nucleotides are TGTGCCAGCAGCCAAGATTTTGGGCAGCCGAACACTGAAGCTTTCTTT. The rearrangement joins TRBV3-1 to TRBJ1-1; D remains ambiguous. The germline CDR1 and CDR2 sequences are LGHDT and YNNKEL (reference sequence). This CDR3 has 16 residues. The ends were cut back, 0 bases at V and 1 base at J, with 12 bases in the middle.

By share, this clonotype counts as medium-sized. The chain uses TRBV19 and TRBJ1-1; D gene uncertain. Trimming took off 4 bases at V and 4 bases at J, with 10 bases between the two ends. Germline CDR1 is LNHDA and CDR2 is SQIVND (reference sequence). This CDR3 is built from 13 residues. The CDR3 DNA follows: TGTGCCAGTAGTACTGCAGGTAGCACTGAAGCTTTCTTT. It encodes CASSTAGSTEAFF.

The V call is TRBV27, the J call TRBJ2-5, with D perhaps assigned TRBD1 or TRBD2 (7 bases each). V lost 6 bases and J 0 bases, leaving 14 bases between the germline ends. Germline CDR1 reads MNHEY; CDR2 reads SMNVEV (reference sequence). The CDR3 covers 15 residues. The CDR3 coding sequence is TGTGCCAGCAGGCGACAGGGAGGGTACCAAGAGACCCAGTACTTC. This codes for CASRRQGGYQETQYF.

This clonotype was found a few times. V gene TRBV7-2 combines with J gene TRBJ2-7, with 12 nucleotides matching TRBD1. CDR1 and CDR2 (germline): SGHTA, FQGNSA. The CDR3 is 15 residues long. V shed 4 bases and J 4 bases; nucleotides not matched to a gene: 5. CDR3 residues: CASSSQGQGAYEQYF. The DNA of the CDR3 is TGTGCCAGCAGCTCCCAGGGACAGGGGGCTTACGAGCAGTACTTC. The full variable domain, in which reference TRBV7-2 and TRBJ2-7 provide the parts outside the CDR3, is GAGVSQSPSNKVTEKGKDVELRCDPISGHTALYWYRQSLGQGLEFLIYFQGNSAPDKSGLPSDRFSAERTGGSVSTLTIQRTQQEDSAVYLCASSSQGQGAYEQYFGPGTRLTVT.

In this sample, this clonotype turned up a few times. This chain connects TRBV20-1 to TRBJ1-1; possible D gene TRBD1, 6 bases. CDR1 and CDR2 from the germline V gene are DFQATT and SNEGSKA (reference sequence). This CDR3 spans 14 amino acids. V was cut by 5 bases and J by 3 bases, with 16 bases left in between. The CDR3 sequence: CSAGRGIRHTEAFF. CDR3 in DNA: TGCAGTGCTGGGAGGGGGATAAGGCACACTGAAGCTTTCTTT.

By its share, this clonotype is medium-sized (0.01 to 0.1%). The rearrangement joins TRBV28 to TRBJ1-2, with D unclear. The germline V gene has CDR1 MDHEN and CDR2 SYDVKM. V lost 2 bases, J lost 3 bases, and 10 bases lay in between. The CDR3 runs 14 residues. The CDR3 is CASSLTVSDYGYTF. For the CDR3, the DNA is TGTGCCAGCAGTTTAACAGTGTCGGACTATGGCTACACCTTC.

Of note for this clonotype: One end of the junction fails to match germline, which may point to a read error. The chain recombines TRBV5-6 with TRBJ2-7, with 8 bases aligning to TRBD1. This CDR3 contains 13 residues. Germline CDR1 SGHDT, CDR2 YYEEEE. CDR3 sequence (DNA): TGTGTCAGCAGCGGTATGTCAGGGGGCTGGCAGTACTTC. It is translated as CVSSGMSGGWQYF. Full variable domain (rest looked up from reference TRBV5-6 and TRBJ2-7): DAGVTQSPTHLIKTRGQQVTLRCSPKSGHDTVSWYQQALGQGPQFIFQYYEEEERQRGNFPDRFSGHQFPNYSSELNVNALLLGDSALYLCVSSGMSGGWQYFGPGTRLTVT.